This T cell receptor (beta chain) was sequenced for a study of T cells in Graves' hyperthyroidism and ophthalmopathy (dated by TCRdb to between 2017 and 2020). Turning to the overall study: Peripheral blood samples were taken at the time of initial diagnosis, prior to any treatment. Following sampling, methimazole starting at 30 mg daily was given to hyperthyroidism patients, and high-dose intravenous methylprednisolone was given to ophthalmopathy patients. Thyroid tissue and blood T-cell repertoires from several Graves' hyperthyroidism patients were also compared in the study. To identify TCR V-J signatures that set the groups apart, the researchers used a discovery cohort of 100 patients, made up of around 40 with Graves' ophthalmopathy and some 60 with stable Graves' hyperthyroidism. Prospective prediction of ophthalmopathy was tested in an independent validation cohort consisting of some 19 hyperthyroidism patients and 15 or so patients who later progressed to ophthalmopathy. The paper reports TCR Vbeta CDR3 sequencing of 130 to 150 peripheral blood samples: some 44 ophthalmopathy, roughly 74 hyperthyroidism and around 17 progressor patients. The roughly 100 discovery patients were randomly split 7:3 into training and test sets. Beyond this particular receptor, the publication reports: A model built on a 13 V-J signature distinguished ophthalmopathy from stable hyperthyroidism, reaching about 88% sensitivity and around 81% specificity in cross-validation and 80%/75% in testing. Most expanded thyroid clonotypes (frequency above 0.001) were also detected in blood, suggesting blood repertoires may reflect thyroid immune responses. In validation, progression to ophthalmopathy was predicted by the model with 55% to 71% sensitivity and just over 72% specificity, a median of approximately 7.1 months before onset. Sample size was not statistically predetermined, and investigators were not blinded to group allocation.

Ophthalmopathy patients had moderately to severely active disease, Clinical Activity Score of at least 3, NOSPECS grade of at least 4, and duration under 3 months. Any patient with an uncontrolled infection, another autoimmune disease, pregnancy or lactation was excluded. Diagnoses were established on the basis of clinical symptoms, serum thyroxine and TRAb, thyroid ultrasound, and orbital computed tomography. Ficoll-Paque density gradient centrifugation was used to isolate PBMCs from about 10 ml of fresh peripheral blood. Trizol reagent was used to extract total RNA, and RNA quality was then checked on an Agilent 2100 Bioanalyzer. V and J lose 0 bases and 0 bases, and a span of 11 bases separates them. The CDR3 goes from the cysteine to the phenylalanine over 16 residues. CDR3 DNA is the only sequence kept; it has 48 bases, read in frame from the first base. Via the germline V gene (reference sequence), CDR1 is LGHDT and CDR2 YNNKEL.

The TCR beta CDR3 regions were amplified from RNA transcripts. A first-round RT-PCR of the TCR CDR3 used the HTBI primer set with the Qiagen OneStep RT-PCR kit. Libraries were constructed in a second round of multiplex PCR, after which size selection and purification were performed. Sequencing of the libraries was done on an Illumina HiSeq2000 using paired-end 100 bp reads. Per the original workflow: SOAPnuke was used to process the raw data, throwing out any read that contained adapters or uncalled bases, had a mean Phred below 15, or lacked an exact constant-primer or identifier match. High-quality paired reads were merged with COPE v1.2.5, and unique nucleotide sequences were defined as clonotypes. MiTCR v1.1 was used to align clonotypes to the IMGT TRBV, TRBD and TRBJ reference segments. The analysis was restricted to V-J combinations with a frequency above 0.0001, which together covered just over 98% of the repertoires. A TCS score was defined as the ratio of F50 (clonal expansion) to E x V (chaos), with BLOSUM62-based TCRdist applied between CDR3 peptides within each V-J. Welch's t-statistics and random forest reduced 450 to 600 V-J features to roughly 13, which were used in a naive Bayes classifier (R e1071). Using fastp at Q25 and MiXCR, TCRdb reprocessed the public reads and kept productive beta chains. Here each entry gathers all rows of one CDR3 protein and keeps the most common genes and DNA. TCRdb's processing, not the authors', yielded these V and J calls. In all, the sample holds nearly 600,000 distinct CDR3 sequences, and around 14% of those were seen once. Roughly 7.7% of the sample lies in the top ten.

This clonotype was seen at least ten times. Its antigen is still unknown. No clone much larger than this one lies a single base away; base qualities are absent. Sequenced: blood. The TCR was taken from a young woman with Graves' ophthalmopathy. Rearrangement joined TRBV3-1 to TRBJ1-1, with no confidently assigned D gene. The nucleotide sequence reads as follows: TGTGCCAGCAGCCAAGATCAAGCCAGTATGAACACTGAAGCTTTCTTT. Its protein product is CASSQDQASMNTEAFF.